The source of this T cell receptor beta chain is a study of cytomegalovirus exposure and HLA in healthy donors. Notes on the study in general: The classifier reportedly diagnosed cytomegalovirus status with high specificity and sensitivity. Several top significant clusters appeared, in a later analysis, to be linked to common viral pathogens.

CDR1 and CDR2 (germline): SGHNT, YYREEE (reference sequence). CDR3 size: 15 residues. V lost 4 bases and J lost 1, with 14 bases in between. The primer mix had 60 Vbeta and 13 Jbeta primers. The method was immunoSEQ multiplex PCR; TCRdb's version includes in-frame clones alone and lacks a portion of them. The sample consists of 110,000 to 150,000 clones, 77% of them appearing once. Comment on this clone: Its matching antigen is unknown.

This clonotype was obtained from a male donor in good health and CMV-seronegative. The chain employs TRBV5-4 and TRBJ1-2; a possible D gene is TRBD1 (6 bases). Material for sequencing was PBMCs. In DNA form, the CDR3 reads TGTGCCAGCAGCCCAGGGACAAGTAGTAACTATGGCTACACCTTC. This gives the protein CASSPGTSSNYGYTF.